One and the same sample provided the 5 T cell receptor beta chains below, sequenced in a study of vaccination and CD4 T cells after COVID-19. Sequenced with the Oncomine TCR Beta short-read assay was DNA taken from cultured CD4+ T cells. TCRdb reprocessed the PCR reads via MiXCR and lists one record per CDR3 protein. The sample shows approximately 20,000 distinct CDR3 sequences, approximately 63% of them seen only once. These receptors' targets are unknown. Treatment in this sample: roughly ten-day PBMC culture with coronavirus spike peptide pools or control peptides (ViraFEST assay). The specimen sequenced was CD4+ T cells from blood, cultured in vitro. These receptors were obtained from a human donor who had recovered from COVID-19.

This chain joins TRBV6-2 or TRBV6-3 and TRBJ2-1; 10 bases match TRBD2. This CDR3 is built from 15 residues. The V and J ends lost 7 bases and 4 bases, in that order; junction bases with no gene match: 7. The germline gives CDR1 MNHEY, CDR2 SVGEGT. The DNA of the CDR3 is TGTGCCAGCACTGATGGACTAGCGGATTACAATGAGCAGTTCTTC. This translates into CASTDGLADYNEQFF.

This clonotype was seen only once. The rearrangement joins TRBV10-3 to TRBJ2-5; the match to TRBD1 covers 12 bases. This CDR3 comprises 16 residues. The trim removed 2 bases at V and 1 base at J, leaving 2 bases unmatched. The germline V gene has CDR1 ENHRY and CDR2 SYGVKD. The chain's CDR3 is CAISERDRGRQETQYF. CDR3 in DNA: TGTGCCATCAGTGAGAGGGACAGGGGGCGCCAAGAGACCCAGTACTTC.

This clonotype occurred a few times. V and J are TRBV11-2 and TRBJ1-6; no clear D gene. V gave up 5 bases and J gave up 6 bases, with 14 bases separating them. The germline gives CDR1 SGHAT, CDR2 FQNNGV. This CDR3 spans 15 amino acids. The CDR3 sequence: CASSGQTRPNSPLHF. DNA of the CDR3: TGTGCCAGCAGCGGCCAGACCAGACCTAATTCACCCCTCCACTTT.

V usage is TRBV7-9 and J usage is TRBJ1-5; D not certain. The germline CDR1 and CDR2 sequences are SEHNR and FQNEAQ (reference sequence). Trimming removed 3 bases at V and 7 bases at J, with 19 bases between. The CDR3 is 16 amino acids. The CDR3 reads CASSFGYGSAGQPQHF. CDR3 sequence (DNA): TGTGCCAGCAGCTTTGGGTACGGCTCGGCGGGGCAGCCCCAGCATTTT. Based on the CDR3 plus reference TRBV7-9 and TRBJ1-5, the full variable domain is DTGVSQNPRHKITKRGQNVTFRCDPISEHNRLYWYRQTLGQGPEFLTYFQNEAQLEKSRLLSDRFSAERPKGSFSTLEIQRTEQGDSAMYLCASSFGYGSAGQPQHFGDGTRLSIL.

The CDR3 DNA is TGTGCCAGCAGTTACTCGGATGAAAAACTGTTTTTT. This gives the protein CASSYSDEKLFF. V and J are TRBV6-5 and TRBJ1-4; unclear D gene. The V gene lost 0 bases and the J gene lost 6 bases, with 2 bases spanning the gap. The CDR3 is made up of 12 amino acids. CDR1 is MNHEY, CDR2 SVGAGI, per germline.